A single sample is the source of the 3 T cell receptor beta chains below, sequenced in a study of blood T cell repertoires in COVID-19. Sequencing was performed with immunoSEQ multiplex PCR; in TCRdb, only in-frame clones are kept and a portion is missing. The sample shows tens of thousands of clones, 80% to 90% of them seen only once. The sample was peripheral blood. The receptors shown here come from a human donor in a cohort sampled during active COVID-19.

J is TRBJ1-3 and V is TRBV7-2; D ambiguous. The CDR3 is made up of 16 amino acids. Germline CDR1 and CDR2: SGHTA and FQGNSA. Trimming shortened V by 2 bases and J by 0 bases, and 11 bases separated the two germline ends. CDR3 sequence: CASSLLAGSSGNTIYF. The DNA of the CDR3 is TGTGCCAGCAGCTTACTCGCAGGCAGCTCTGGAAACACCATATATTTT.

The chain employs TRBV7-8 and TRBJ2-1; no definite D call. Deletions cut 0 bases from V and 0 bases from J, with 6 bases between. The V gene's germline CDR1 is SGHVS and CDR2 FQNEAQ. This CDR3 has 15 residues. The CDR3 nucleotides read TGTGCCAGCAGCTTAGCGGAGAGCTCCTACAATGAGCAGTTCTTC. This translates into CASSLAESSYNEQFF.

The J gene is TRBJ1-2, the V gene TRBV27, with D uncertain. The V gene's germline CDR1 is MNHEY and CDR2 SMNVEV (reference sequence). Deletions cut 6 bases from V and 0 bases from J, with 8 bases between. The CDR3 is 13 residues long. The DNA for the CDR3 is TGTGCCAGCAGCTCCAGGCCTAACTATGGCTACACCTTC. Translating it yields CASSSRPNYGYTF.